The sample holds a few counts of the clone carrying this T cell receptor (beta chain). The data stem from a study of T cell responses to AZD1222 COVID-19 vaccine. The overall study: The analysis combined second doses at about 4 or about 12 weeks.

Per the germline V gene, CDR1 is LNHNV and CDR2 is YYDKDF (reference sequence). V lost 0 bases and J 6 bases, leaving 6 bases between the germline ends. The CDR3 consists of 12 residues. Only in-frame clones appear in the TCRdb table, and some are missing; sequencing was by immunoSEQ multiplex PCR. In the table there are more than 95,000 clones, 85% to 90% of which are singletons. The J gene is TRBJ2-7, the V gene TRBV15; unclear D gene. Material: peripheral blood, obtained on day 0 of AZD1222 vaccination. This receptor was taken from an adult in good health. Here the CDR3 DNA reads TGTGCCACCAGCAGAGATTTCTCCGAGCAGTACTTC. Translating gives CATSRDFSEQYF.